This T cell receptor (beta chain) was identified in a study of T cells after somatic rescue of genetic block. Measured with immunoSEQ multiplex PCR; TCRdb has only the in-frame clones, and not every one. Altogether around 50,000 clones are present, roughly 96% being singletons, with the ten largest covering roughly 0.077%. Specimen: peripheral blood mononuclear cells (PBMCs). The sequence was collected from a child younger than two.

For the CDR3, the DNA is TGCGCCAGCAGCCCCATGACAGGGGCAAATGAAAAACTGTTTTTT. This codes for CASSPMTGANEKLFF. V is TRBV4-1 and J is TRBJ1-4; 8 bases align to TRBD1. This CDR3 is built from 15 residues. Germline loops: CDR1 MGHRA, CDR2 YSYEKL. V lost 4 bases to trimming and J lost 5 bases; unmatched junction nucleotides: 6.